This TCR beta chain was profiled in a study of radiotherapy plus CTLA-4 blockade in lung cancer. The V end lost 4 bases, the J end lost 2 bases, and 12 bases lay between the germline ends. This CDR3 comprises 14 residues. Germline CDR1 is SGHRS and CDR2 is YFSETQ. On this clone: Its matching antigen is unknown.

TCRdb keeps only in-frame clones here, not all; method: immunoSEQ multiplex PCR. The sample holds roughly 69,000 clones, around 76% seen once. General study findings and limits: Tumor-origin TCR clones grew in blood after radiotherapy plus ipilimumab. Dynamics of early blood T cell clones, together with interferon-beta, were reportedly the best predictors of response.

The receptor was derived from a human donor with non-small cell lung cancer whose response to radiotherapy plus ipilimumab could not be evaluated. Some clones in this sample may be carry-over from other donors' samples. The V call is TRBV5-1, the J call TRBJ1-2; no definite D call. The sequencing used peripheral blood, collected from a patient treated with radiotherapy plus ipilimumab. CDR3 loop: CASSPGPENYGYTF. The CDR3 coding sequence is TGCGCCAGCAGCCCTGGTCCGGAGAACTATGGCTACACCTTC.